This T cell receptor beta chain was observed in a study of regulatory T cells in long-lasting Graves disease. Study results and caveats: Those with persistent disease had in common more public clonotypes (about 3,000) than new patients (966).

Arm-PCR of CDR3 regions with iRepertoire HTBI primers generated TCR beta libraries. TCRdb reprocessed the multiplex PCR reads via MiXCR and lists one record per CDR3 protein. The table records some 460,000 distinct CDR3 sequences, roughly 17% of them present only once. This clonotype has a handful of counts. Its matching antigen is unknown. This CDR3 contains 13 residues. Germline V gene data show CDR1 as ENHRY and CDR2 as SYGVKD. Trimming shortened V by 0 bases and J by 4 bases, and 6 bases separated the two germline ends. Specified time point: newly diagnosed GD, antithyroid drugs for less than 3 months. Preparation of the TCR library used RNA extracted from PBMCs. American Thyroid Association guidelines defined how Graves' disease was diagnosed. These same records also appear under a second study, on T cells in Graves' hyperthyroidism and ophthalmopathy. As that report states: Expanded thyroid clonotypes (above 0.001) were mostly also found in blood.

This clonotype originated in a man in his forties with Graves disease. The V call is TRBV10-3, the J call TRBJ2-5; D remains ambiguous. This material consisted of peripheral blood mononuclear cells (PBMCs), taken at new diagnosis, from a patient treated with antithyroid drugs. CDR3: CAISESVPETQYF. The CDR3 coding sequence is TGTGCCATCAGTGAGTCGGTCCCAGAGACCCAGTACTTC.